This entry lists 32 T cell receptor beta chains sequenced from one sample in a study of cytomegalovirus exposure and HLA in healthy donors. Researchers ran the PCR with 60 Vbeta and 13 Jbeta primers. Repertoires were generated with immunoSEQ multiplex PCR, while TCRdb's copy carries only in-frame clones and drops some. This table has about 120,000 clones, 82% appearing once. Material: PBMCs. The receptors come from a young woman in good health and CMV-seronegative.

Written as DNA, the CDR3 is TGTGCCAGCAGCCCCGTCATAAGTCCGGGCCCGGGAACTGAAGCTTTCTTT. Protein sequence: CASSPVISPGPGTEAFF. The V call is TRBV11-2, the J call TRBJ1-1; the D is unclear. The length of the CDR3 is 17 residues. V was trimmed by 5 bases and J by 5 bases, leaving 24 bases between them. CDR1 is SGHAT, CDR2 FQNNGV, per germline.

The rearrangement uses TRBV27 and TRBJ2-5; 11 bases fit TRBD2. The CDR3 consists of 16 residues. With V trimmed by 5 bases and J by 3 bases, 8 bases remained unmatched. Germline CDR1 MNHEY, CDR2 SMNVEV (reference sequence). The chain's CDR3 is CASSPGPGLAEETQYF. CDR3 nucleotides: TGTGCCAGCAGTCCCGGCCCGGGACTAGCGGAAGAGACCCAGTACTTC.

CDR3: CASSVSNSYEQYF. The CDR3 region has the DNA TGTGCCAGTAGTGTGTCAAACTCCTACGAGCAGTACTTC. V usage is TRBV19 and J usage is TRBJ2-7; D is uncertain. Trimming removed 5 bases at V and 0 bases at J, with 8 bases between. This CDR3 contains 13 residues. Germline V gene lookup returns CDR1 LNHDA and CDR2 SQIVND (reference sequence).

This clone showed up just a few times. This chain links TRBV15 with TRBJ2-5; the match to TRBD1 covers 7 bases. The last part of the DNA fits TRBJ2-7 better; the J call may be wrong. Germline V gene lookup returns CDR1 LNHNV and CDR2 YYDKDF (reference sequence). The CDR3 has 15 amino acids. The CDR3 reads CATSRAPDRFGEQYF. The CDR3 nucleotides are TGTGCCACCAGCAGAGCCCCGGACAGGTTTGGCGAGCAGTACTTC.

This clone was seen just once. DNA of the CDR3: TGCAGCGCAACGACGGGAGGGGACATTCAGTACTTC. Encoded protein: CSATTGGDIQYF. V gene TRBV29-1 combines with J gene TRBJ2-4; 8 bases map to TRBD2. The J segment lost 8 bases and the V segment lost 7 bases, leaving 7 bases of the junction unmatched. The CDR3 is 12 amino acids. Germline CDR1 SQVTM, CDR2 ANQGSEA. Full variable domain (remainder filled in from reference TRBV29-1 and TRBJ2-4): SAVISQKPSRDICQRGTSLTIQCQVDSQVTMMFWYRQQPGQSLTLIATANQGSEATYESGFVIDKFPISRPNLTFSTLTVSNMSPEDSSIYLCSATTGGDIQYFGAGTRLSVL.

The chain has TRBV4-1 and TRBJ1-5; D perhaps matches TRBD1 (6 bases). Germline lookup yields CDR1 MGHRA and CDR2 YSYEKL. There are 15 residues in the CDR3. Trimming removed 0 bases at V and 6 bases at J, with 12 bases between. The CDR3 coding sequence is TGCGCCAGCAGCCAAGATAGCCAGGGGTCTCAGCCCCAGCATTTT. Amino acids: CASSQDSQGSQPQHF.

In nucleotides, the CDR3 is TGCGCCACCGCGGCACAGGAGTTGGGTACTGAAGCTTTCTTT. It translates to CATAAQELGTEAFF. This chain connects TRBV10-2 to TRBJ1-1; D perhaps matches TRBD1 (5 bases). Germline V gene sequence: CDR1 WSHSY, CDR2 SAAADI. The ends were cut back, 10 bases at V and 5 bases at J, with 20 bases in the middle. CDR3 length: 14 residues.

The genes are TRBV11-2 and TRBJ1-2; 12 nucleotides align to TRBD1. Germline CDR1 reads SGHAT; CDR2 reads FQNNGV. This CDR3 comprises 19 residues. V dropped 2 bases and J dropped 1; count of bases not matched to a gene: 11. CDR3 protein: CASSLTIWDRGQFNYGYTF. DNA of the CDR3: TGTGCCAGCAGCTTAACCATCTGGGACAGGGGGCAATTTAACTATGGCTACACCTTC.

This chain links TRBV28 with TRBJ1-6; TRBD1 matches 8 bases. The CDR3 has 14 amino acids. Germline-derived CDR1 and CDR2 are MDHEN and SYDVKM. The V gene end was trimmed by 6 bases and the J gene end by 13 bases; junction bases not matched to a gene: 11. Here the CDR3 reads CASSHDRGPLPLHF. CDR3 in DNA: TGTGCCAGCAGCCATGACAGGGGCCCCCTCCCCCTCCACTTT.

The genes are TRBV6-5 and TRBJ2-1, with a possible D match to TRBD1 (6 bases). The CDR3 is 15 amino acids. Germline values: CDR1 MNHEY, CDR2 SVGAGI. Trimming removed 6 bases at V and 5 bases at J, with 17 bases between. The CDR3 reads CASRLGQRANNEQFF. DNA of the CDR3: TGTGCCAGCAGATTAGGACAGCGAGCTAACAATGAGCAGTTCTTC.

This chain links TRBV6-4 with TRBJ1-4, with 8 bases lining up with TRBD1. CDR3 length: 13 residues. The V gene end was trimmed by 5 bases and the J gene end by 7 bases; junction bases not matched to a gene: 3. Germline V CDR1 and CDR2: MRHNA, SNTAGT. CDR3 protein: CASSHTGGEKLFF. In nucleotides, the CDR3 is TGTGCCAGCAGTCATACAGGGGGTGAAAAACTGTTTTTT.

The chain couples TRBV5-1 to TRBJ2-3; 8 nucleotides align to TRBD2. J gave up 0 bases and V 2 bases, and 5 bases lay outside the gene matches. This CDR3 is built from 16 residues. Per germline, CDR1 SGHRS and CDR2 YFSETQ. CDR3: CASSFEAGVSTDTQYF. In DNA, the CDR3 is TGCGCCAGCAGCTTTGAAGCGGGGGTGAGCACAGATACGCAGTATTTT.

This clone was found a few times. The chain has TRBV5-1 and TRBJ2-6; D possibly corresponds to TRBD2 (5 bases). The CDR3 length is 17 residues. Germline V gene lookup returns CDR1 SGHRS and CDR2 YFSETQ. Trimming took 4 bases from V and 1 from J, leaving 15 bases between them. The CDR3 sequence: CASSPRAVVSGANVLTF. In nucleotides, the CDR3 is TGCGCCAGCAGCCCGAGAGCGGTCGTGTCTGGGGCCAACGTCCTGACTTTC.

Here the CDR3 DNA reads TGTGCCAGCAGCTTAGGCACGACTACTAATGAAAAACTGTTTTTT. As protein: CASSLGTTTNEKLFF. The chain links TRBV7-2 to TRBJ1-4, with D unclear. This CDR3 comprises 15 residues. Germline CDR1 reads SGHTA; CDR2 reads FQGNSA. V was cut by 1 base and J by 2 bases, with 8 bases left in between.

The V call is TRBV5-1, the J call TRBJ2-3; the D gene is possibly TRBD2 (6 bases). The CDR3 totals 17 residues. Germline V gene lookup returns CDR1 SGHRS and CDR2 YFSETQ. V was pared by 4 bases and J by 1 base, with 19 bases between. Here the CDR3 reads CASSLFLNTGGTDTQYF. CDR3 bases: TGCGCCAGCAGCCTTTTCCTGAACACGGGGGGCACAGATACGCAGTATTTT.

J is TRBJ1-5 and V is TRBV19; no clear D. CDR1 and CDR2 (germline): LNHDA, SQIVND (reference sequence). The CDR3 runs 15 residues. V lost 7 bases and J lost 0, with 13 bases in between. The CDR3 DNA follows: TGTGCCAGTATCGAGGGTACCCGTAGCAATCAGCCCCAGCATTTT. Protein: CASIEGTRSNQPQHF.

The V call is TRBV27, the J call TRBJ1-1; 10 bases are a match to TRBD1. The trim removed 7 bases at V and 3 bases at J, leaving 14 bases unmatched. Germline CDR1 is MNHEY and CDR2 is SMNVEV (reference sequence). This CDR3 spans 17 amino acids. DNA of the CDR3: TGTGCCAGCACCGATTCCAGGACAGGGGGTACGGACACTGAAGCTTTCTTT. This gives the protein CASTDSRTGGTDTEAFF.

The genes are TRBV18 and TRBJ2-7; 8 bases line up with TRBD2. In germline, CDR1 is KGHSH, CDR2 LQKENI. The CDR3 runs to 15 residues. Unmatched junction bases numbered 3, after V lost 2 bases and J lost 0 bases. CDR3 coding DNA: TGTGCCAGCTCACCAACAGCGGGGGACTCCTACGAGCAGTACTTC. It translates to CASSPTAGDSYEQYF.

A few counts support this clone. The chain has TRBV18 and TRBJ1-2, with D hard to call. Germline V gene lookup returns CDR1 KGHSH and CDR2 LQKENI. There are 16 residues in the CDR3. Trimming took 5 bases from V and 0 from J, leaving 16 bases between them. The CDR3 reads CASSGSAPSTNYGYTF. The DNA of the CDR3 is TGTGCCAGCTCAGGGAGCGCGCCAAGCACTAACTATGGCTACACCTTC.

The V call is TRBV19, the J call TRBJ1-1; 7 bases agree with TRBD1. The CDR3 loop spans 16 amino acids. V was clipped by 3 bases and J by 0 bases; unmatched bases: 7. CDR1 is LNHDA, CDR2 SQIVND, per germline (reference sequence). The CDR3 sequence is CASSIRDSMMNTEAFF. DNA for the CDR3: TGTGCCAGTAGTATTAGGGACAGCATGATGAACACTGAAGCTTTCTTT.

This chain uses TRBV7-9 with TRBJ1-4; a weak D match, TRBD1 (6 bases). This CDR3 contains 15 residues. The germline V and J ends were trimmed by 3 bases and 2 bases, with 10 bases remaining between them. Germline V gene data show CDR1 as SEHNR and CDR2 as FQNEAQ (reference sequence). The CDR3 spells CASSFQGPTNEKLFF. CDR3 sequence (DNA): TGTGCCAGCAGCTTCCAGGGGCCGACTAATGAAAAACTGTTTTTT. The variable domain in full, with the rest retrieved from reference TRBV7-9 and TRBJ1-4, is DTGVSQNPRHKITKRGQNVTFRCDPISEHNRLYWYRQTLGQGPEFLTYFQNEAQLEKSRLLSDRFSAERPKGSFSTLEIQRTEQGDSAMYLCASSFQGPTNEKLFFGSGTQLSVL.

This CDR3 reads CASSVLAGRSSSTDTQYF. CDR3 sequence (DNA): TGTGCCAGCAGTGTACTAGCGGGGAGATCGTCTAGCACAGATACGCAGTATTTT. V gene TRBV2 combines with J gene TRBJ2-3, with 10 bases aligning to TRBD2. The junction had 10 bases not matched to a gene; V was cut back by 4 bases and J by 0 bases. This CDR3 region has 18 residues. CDR1 is SNHLY and CDR2 is FYNNEI in the germline V gene.

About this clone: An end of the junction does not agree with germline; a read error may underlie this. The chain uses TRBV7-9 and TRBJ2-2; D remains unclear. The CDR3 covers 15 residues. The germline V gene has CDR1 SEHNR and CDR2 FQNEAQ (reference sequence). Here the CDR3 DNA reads TGTTCCAGCAGCTCCACTCATTGGAACACCGGGGAGCTGTTTTTT. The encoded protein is CSSSSTHWNTGELFF.

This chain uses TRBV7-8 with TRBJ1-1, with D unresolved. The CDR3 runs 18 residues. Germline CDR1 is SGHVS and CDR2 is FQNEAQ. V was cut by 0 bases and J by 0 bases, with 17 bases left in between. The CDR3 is CASSLAVGGQTVNTEAFF. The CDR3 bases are TGTGCCAGCAGCTTAGCCGTAGGCGGTCAGACCGTGAACACTGAAGCTTTCTTT.

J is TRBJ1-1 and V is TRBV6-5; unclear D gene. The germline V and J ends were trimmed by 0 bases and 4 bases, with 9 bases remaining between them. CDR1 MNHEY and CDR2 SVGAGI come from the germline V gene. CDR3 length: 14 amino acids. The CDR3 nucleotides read TGTGCCAGCAGTTACTCAGGAGGGTCCACTGAAGCTTTCTTT. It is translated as CASSYSGGSTEAFF.

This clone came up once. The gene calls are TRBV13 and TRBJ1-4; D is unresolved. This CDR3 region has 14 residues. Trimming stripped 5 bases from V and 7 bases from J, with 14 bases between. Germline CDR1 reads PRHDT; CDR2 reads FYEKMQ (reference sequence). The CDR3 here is CASSSSREGEKLFF. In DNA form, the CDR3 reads TGTGCCAGCAGCAGCTCGCGGGAGGGTGAAAAACTGTTTTTT.

The CDR3 DNA sequence: TGTGCCAGCAGTTTATCACCAGCGGGGGGTATTTCAGATACGCAGTATTTT. Translation: CASSLSPAGGISDTQYF. The rearrangement uses TRBV27 and TRBJ2-3; 9 bases fit TRBD2. This CDR3 comprises 17 residues. CDR1 is MNHEY, CDR2 SMNVEV, per germline (reference sequence). The V segment lost 0 bases and the J segment 4 bases; nucleotides outside the gene matches: 8.

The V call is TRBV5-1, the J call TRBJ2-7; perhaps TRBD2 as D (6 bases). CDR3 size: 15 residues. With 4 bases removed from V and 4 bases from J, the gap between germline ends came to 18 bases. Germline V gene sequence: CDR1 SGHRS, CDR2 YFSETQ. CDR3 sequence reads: CASSPTRDSYYEQYF. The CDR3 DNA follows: TGCGCCAGCAGCCCCACCCGGGACTCTTATTACGAGCAGTACTTC. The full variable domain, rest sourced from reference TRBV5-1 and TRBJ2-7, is KAGVTQTPRYLIKTRGQQVTLSCSPISGHRSVSWYQQTPGQGLQFLFEYFSETQRNKGNFPGRFSGRQFSNSRSEMNVSTLELGDSALYLCASSPTRDSYYEQYFGPGTRLTVT.

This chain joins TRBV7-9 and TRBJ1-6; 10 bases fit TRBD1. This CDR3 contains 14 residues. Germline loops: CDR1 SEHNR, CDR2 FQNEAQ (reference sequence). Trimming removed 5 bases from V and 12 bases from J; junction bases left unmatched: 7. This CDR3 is CASSLTGTGVPLHF. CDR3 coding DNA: TGTGCCAGCAGCCTAACCGGGACAGGGGTACCCCTCCACTTT. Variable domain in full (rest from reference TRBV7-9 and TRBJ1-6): DTGVSQNPRHKITKRGQNVTFRCDPISEHNRLYWYRQTLGQGPEFLTYFQNEAQLEKSRLLSDRFSAERPKGSFSTLEIQRTEQGDSAMYLCASSLTGTGVPLHFGNGTRLTVT.

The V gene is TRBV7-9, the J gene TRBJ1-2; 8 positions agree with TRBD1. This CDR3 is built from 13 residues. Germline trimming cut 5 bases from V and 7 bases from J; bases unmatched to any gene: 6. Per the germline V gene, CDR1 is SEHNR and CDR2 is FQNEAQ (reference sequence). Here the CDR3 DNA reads TGTGCCAGCAGCAAGGGACAGGTTCCTGGCTACACCTTC. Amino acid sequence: CASSKGQVPGYTF.

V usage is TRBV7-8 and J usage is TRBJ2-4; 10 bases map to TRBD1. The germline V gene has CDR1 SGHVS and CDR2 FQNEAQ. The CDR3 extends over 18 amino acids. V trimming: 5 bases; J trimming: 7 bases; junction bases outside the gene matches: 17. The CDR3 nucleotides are TGTGCCAGCAGCGCCGGTTGGATGGACAGGGGGAAGATGAACATTCAGTACTTC. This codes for CASSAGWMDRGKMNIQYF.

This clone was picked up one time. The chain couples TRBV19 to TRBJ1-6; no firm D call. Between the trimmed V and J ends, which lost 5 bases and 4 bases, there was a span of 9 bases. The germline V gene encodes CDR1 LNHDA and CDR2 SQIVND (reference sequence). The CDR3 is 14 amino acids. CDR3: CASSSGGYNSPLHF. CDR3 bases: TGTGCCAGTAGTTCCGGCGGGTATAATTCACCCCTCCACTTT.